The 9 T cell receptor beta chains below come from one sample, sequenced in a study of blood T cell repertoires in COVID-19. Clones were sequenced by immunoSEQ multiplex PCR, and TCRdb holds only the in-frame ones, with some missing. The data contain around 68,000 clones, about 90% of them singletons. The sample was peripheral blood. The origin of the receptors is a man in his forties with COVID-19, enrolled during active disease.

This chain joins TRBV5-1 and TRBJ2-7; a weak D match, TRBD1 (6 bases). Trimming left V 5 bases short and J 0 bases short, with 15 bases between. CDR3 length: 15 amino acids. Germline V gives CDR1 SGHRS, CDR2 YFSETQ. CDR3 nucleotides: TGCGCCAGCAGACCAGGGGACCCGGGCTCCTACGAGCAGTACTTC. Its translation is CASRPGDPGSYEQYF. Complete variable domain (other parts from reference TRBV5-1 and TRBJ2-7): KAGVTQTPRYLIKTRGQQVTLSCSPISGHRSVSWYQQTPGQGLQFLFEYFSETQRNKGNFPGRFSGRQFSNSRSEMNVSTLELGDSALYLCASRPGDPGSYEQYFGPGTRLTVT.

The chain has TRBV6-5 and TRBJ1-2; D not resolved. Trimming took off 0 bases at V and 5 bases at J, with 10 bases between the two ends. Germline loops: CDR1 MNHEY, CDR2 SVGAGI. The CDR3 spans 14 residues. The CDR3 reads CASSYSREGYGYTF. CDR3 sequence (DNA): TGTGCCAGCAGTTACTCGAGGGAAGGGTATGGCTACACCTTC.

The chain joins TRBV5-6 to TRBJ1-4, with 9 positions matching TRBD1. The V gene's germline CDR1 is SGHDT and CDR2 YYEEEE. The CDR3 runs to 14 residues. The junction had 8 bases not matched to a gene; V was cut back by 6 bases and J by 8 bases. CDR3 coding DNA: TGTGCCAGCACCAACAGGGGGCCGAGGGAAAAACTGTTTTTT. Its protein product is CASTNRGPREKLFF.

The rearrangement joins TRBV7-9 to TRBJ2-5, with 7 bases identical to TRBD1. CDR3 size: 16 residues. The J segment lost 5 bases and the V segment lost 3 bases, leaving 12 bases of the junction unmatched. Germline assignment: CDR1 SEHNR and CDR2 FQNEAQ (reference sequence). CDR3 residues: CASSLNSGTVIETQYF. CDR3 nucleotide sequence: TGTGCCAGCAGCTTGAATTCCGGGACAGTGATCGAGACCCAGTACTTC.

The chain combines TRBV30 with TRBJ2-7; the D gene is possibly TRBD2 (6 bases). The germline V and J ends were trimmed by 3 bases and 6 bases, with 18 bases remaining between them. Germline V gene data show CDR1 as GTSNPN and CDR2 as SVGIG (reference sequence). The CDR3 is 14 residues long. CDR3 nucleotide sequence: TGTGCCTGGAGGCGGGACCTCACTCGGGGCGAGCAGTACTTC. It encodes CAWRRDLTRGEQYF.

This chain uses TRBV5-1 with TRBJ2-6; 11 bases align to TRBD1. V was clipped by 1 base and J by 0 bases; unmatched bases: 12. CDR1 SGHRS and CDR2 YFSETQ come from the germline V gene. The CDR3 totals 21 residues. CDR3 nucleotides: TGCGCCAGCAGCTTGAGGGCGGACAGGGGGCGAATCCGCTCTGGGGCCAACGTCCTGACTTTC. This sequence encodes CASSLRADRGRIRSGANVLTF. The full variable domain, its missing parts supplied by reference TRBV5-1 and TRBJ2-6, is KAGVTQTPRYLIKTRGQQVTLSCSPISGHRSVSWYQQTPGQGLQFLFEYFSETQRNKGNFPGRFSGRQFSNSRSEMNVSTLELGDSALYLCASSLRADRGRIRSGANVLTFGAGSRLTVL.

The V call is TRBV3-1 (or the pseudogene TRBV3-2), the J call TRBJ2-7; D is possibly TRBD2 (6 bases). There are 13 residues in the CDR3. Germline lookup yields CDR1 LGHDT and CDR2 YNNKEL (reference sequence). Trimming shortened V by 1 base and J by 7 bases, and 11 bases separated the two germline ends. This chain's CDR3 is CASSQVEGREQYF. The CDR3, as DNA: TGTGCCAGCAGCCAAGTAGAGGGGAGGGAGCAGTACTTC.

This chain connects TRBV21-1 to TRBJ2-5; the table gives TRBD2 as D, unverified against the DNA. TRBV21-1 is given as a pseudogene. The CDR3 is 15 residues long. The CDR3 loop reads CASSKAEPNQETQYF. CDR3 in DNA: TGTGCCAGCAGCAAAGCAGAGCCAAACCAAGAGACCCAGTACTTC.

The CDR3 DNA reads TGTGCCAGCAGCTCGGAACAGGGGTTCGGCTATGGCTACACCTTC. This codes for CASSSEQGFGYGYTF. This sequence joins TRBV7-6 and TRBJ1-2; 7 bases agree with TRBD1. V shed 4 bases, J shed 4 bases, and the junction held 9 bases outside the gene matches. Germline V gene sequence: CDR1 SGHVS, CDR2 FNYEAQ. The CDR3 loop spans 15 amino acids. Filled out from reference TRBV7-6 and TRBJ1-2, the complete variable domain reads GAGVSQSPRYKVTKRGQDVALRCDPISGHVSLYWYRQALGQGPEFLTYFNYEAQQDKSGLPNDRFSAERPEGSISTLTIQRTEQRDSAMYRCASSSEQGFGYGYTFGSGTRLTVV.